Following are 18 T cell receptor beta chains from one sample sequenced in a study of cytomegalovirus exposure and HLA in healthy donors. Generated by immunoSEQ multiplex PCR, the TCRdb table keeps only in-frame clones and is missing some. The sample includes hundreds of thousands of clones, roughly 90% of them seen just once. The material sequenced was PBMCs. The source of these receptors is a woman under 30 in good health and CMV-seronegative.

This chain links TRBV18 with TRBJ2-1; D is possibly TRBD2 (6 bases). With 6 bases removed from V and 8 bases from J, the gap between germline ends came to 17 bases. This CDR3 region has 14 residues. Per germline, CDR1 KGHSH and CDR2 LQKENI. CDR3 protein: CASSGGPAGYEQFF. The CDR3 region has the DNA TGTGCCAGCTCTGGAGGGCCGGCGGGGTATGAGCAGTTCTTC.

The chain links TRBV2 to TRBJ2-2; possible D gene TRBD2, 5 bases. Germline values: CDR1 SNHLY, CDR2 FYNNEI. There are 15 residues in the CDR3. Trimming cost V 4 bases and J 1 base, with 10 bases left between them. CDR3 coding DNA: TGTGCCAGCAGTGGCGGGTCAGGGAACACCGGGGAGCTGTTTTTT. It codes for CASSGGSGNTGELFF.

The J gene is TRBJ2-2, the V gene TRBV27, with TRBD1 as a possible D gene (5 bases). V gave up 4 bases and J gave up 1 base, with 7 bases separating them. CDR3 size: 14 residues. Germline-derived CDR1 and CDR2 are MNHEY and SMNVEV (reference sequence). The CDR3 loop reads CASSYGQNTGELFF. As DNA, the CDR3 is TGTGCCAGCAGTTACGGACAGAACACCGGGGAGCTGTTTTTT.

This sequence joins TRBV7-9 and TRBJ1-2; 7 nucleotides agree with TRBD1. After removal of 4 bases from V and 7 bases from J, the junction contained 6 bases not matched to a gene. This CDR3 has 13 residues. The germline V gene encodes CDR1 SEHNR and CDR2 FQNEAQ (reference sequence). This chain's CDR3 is CASSYGTAFGYTF. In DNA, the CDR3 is TGTGCCAGCAGCTACGGGACAGCTTTTGGCTACACCTTC.

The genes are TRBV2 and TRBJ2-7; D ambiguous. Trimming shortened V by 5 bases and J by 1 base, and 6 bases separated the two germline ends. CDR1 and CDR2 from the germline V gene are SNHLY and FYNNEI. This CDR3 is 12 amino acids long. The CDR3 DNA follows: TGTGCCAGCAGTTCAGGATCCTACGAGCAGTACTTC. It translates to CASSSGSYEQYF. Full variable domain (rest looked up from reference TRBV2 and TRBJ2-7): EPEVTQTPSHQVTQMGQEVILRCVPISNHLYFYWYRQILGQKVEFLVSFYNNEISEKSEIFDDQFSVERPDGSNFTLKIRSTKLEDSAMYFCASSSGSYEQYFGPGTRLTVT.

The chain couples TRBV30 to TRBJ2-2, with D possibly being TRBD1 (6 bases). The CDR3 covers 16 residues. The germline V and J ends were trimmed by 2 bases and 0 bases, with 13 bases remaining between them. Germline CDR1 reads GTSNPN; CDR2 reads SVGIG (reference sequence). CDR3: CAWSISRTANTGELFF. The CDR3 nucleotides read TGTGCCTGGAGTATCAGTCGGACAGCGAACACCGGGGAGCTGTTTTTT.

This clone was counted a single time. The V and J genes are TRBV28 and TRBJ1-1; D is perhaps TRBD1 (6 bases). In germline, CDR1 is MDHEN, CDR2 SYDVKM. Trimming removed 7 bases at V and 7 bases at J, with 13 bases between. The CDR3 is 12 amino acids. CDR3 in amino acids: CASTARGYEAFF. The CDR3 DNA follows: TGTGCCAGCACGGCCAGGGGTTATGAAGCTTTCTTT.

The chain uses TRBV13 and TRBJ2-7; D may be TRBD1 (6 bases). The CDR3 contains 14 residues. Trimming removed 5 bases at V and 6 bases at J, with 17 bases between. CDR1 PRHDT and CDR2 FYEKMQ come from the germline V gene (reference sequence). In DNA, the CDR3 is TGTGCCAGCAGCCAGGCTCAGGGGAACACCGAGCAGTACTTC. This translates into CASSQAQGNTEQYF.

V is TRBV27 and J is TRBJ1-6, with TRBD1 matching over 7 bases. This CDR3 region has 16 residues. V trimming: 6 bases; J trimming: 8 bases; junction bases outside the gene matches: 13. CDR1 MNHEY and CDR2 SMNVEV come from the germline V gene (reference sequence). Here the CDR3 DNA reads TGTGCCAGCAGGGGATCGACAGGGATATATCATTCACCCCTCCACTTT. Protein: CASRGSTGIYHSPLHF.

DNA for the CDR3: TGTGCCAGCAGCCCACAAACAGGGATCGAAGAGACCCAGTACTTC. This gives the protein CASSPQTGIEETQYF. The chain uses TRBV7-3 and TRBJ2-5, with D tentatively TRBD1 (6 bases). The CDR3 runs to 15 residues. V was cut by 5 bases and J by 3 bases, with 16 bases left in between. Germline V CDR1 and CDR2: SGHTA, FQGTGA.

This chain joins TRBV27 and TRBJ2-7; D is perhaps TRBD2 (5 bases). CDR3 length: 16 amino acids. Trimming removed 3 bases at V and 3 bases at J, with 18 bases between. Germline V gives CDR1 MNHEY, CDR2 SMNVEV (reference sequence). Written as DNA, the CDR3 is TGTGCCAGCAGTTTGGTGCTGCCTGAGGGATTCTACGAGCAGTACTTC. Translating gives CASSLVLPEGFYEQYF.

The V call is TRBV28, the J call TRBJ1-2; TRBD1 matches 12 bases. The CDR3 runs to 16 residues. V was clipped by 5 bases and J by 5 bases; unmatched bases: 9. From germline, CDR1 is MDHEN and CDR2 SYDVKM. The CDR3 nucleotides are TGTGCCAGCAGTGCCCGGGACAGGGGGCGATGGTATGGCTACACCTTC. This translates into CASSARDRGRWYGYTF.

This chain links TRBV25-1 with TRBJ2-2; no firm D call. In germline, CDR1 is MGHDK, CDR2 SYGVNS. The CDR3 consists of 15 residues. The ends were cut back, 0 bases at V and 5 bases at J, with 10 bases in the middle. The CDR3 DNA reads TGTGCCAGCAGTGAATATTTGAGAGGAACCGGGGAGCTGTTTTTT. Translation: CASSEYLRGTGELFF. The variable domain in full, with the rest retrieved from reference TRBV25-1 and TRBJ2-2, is EADIYQTPRYLVIGTGKKITLECSQTMGHDKMYWYQQDPGMELHLIHYSYGVNSTEKGDLSSESTVSRIRTEHFPLTLESARPSHTSQYLCASSEYLRGTGELFFGEGSRLTVL.

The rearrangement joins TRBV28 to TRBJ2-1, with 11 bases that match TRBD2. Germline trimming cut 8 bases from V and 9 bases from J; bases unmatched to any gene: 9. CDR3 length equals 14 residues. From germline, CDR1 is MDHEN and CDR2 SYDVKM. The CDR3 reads CASRVAGGPFEQFF. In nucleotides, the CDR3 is TGTGCCAGCCGTGTAGCGGGAGGGCCGTTTGAGCAGTTCTTC.

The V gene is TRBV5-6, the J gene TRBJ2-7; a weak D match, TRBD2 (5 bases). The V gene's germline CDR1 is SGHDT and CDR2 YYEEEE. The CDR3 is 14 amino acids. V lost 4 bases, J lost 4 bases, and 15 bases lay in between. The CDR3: CASSPIRRTYEQYF. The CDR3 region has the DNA TGTGCCAGCAGCCCGATACGCCGGACTTACGAGCAGTACTTC.

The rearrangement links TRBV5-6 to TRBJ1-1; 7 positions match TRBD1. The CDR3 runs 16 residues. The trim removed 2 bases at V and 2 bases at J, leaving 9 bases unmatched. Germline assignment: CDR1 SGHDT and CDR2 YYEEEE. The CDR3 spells CASSFSGTEINTEAFF. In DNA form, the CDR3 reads TGTGCCAGCAGCTTCTCCGGGACAGAAATCAACACTGAAGCTTTCTTT.

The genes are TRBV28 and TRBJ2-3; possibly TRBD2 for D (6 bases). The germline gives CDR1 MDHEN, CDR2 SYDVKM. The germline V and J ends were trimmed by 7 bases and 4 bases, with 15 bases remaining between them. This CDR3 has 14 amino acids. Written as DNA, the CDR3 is TGTGCCAGCAACTCGGGGGATGGACCAGATACGCAGTATTTT. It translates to CASNSGDGPDTQYF. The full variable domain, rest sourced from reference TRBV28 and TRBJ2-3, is DVKVTQSSRYLVKRTGEKVFLECVQDMDHENMFWYRQDPGLGLRLIYFSYDVKMKEKGDIPEGYSVSREKKERFSLILESASTNQTSMYLCASNSGDGPDTQYFGPGTRLTVL.

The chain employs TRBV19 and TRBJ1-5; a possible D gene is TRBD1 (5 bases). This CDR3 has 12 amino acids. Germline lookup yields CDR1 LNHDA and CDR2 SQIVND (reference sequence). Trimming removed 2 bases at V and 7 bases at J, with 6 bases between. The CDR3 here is CASSIRGQPQHF. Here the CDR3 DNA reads TGTGCCAGTAGTATAAGGGGCCAGCCCCAGCATTTT.